Listed below are T cell receptor beta chains from one sample, sequenced in a study of T-cell reconstitution after alpha-beta-depleted transplantation in children. Each CDR3 protein gets one entry after TCRdb re-called the PCR reads with MiXCR. Of about 980,000 distinct CDR3 sequences listed, about 29% are singletons. Source: PBMCs, mostly from graft donor cells, taken 360 days after TCRalphabeta/CD19-depleted stem cell transplant. Every receptor here comes from a boy in the first two years of life who had a stem cell transplant for SCID, so the T cells may come from the graft donor. CDR3s include the opening cysteine and the closing phenylalanine or tryptophan.

J gene | CDR3 length | V gene | CDR3 protein
TRBJ2-1 | 13 | TRBV20-1 | CSAARGQVNEQFF
TRBJ2-7 | 11 | TRBV10-3 | CAIGFKDEQYF
TRBJ2-5 | 13 | TRBV24-1 | CATSGGVPETQYF
TRBJ1-1 | 17 | TRBV12-3/TRBV12-4 | CASSLSKTSQPNTEAFF
TRBJ2-7 | 16 | TRBV7-9 | CASSFVQGLGSYEQYF
TRBJ2-7 | 14 | TRBV4-1 | CASSLEPGTDEQYF
TRBJ2-7 | 11 | TRBV20-1 | CSAGGGYEQYF
TRBJ2-2 | 14 | TRBV5-1 | CASGGTGYTGELFF
TRBJ2-1 | 19 | TRBV14 | CASSHPSGGQSYSYNEQFF
TRBJ2-7 | 13 | TRBV6-5 | CASSYGKLYEQYF
TRBJ2-1 | 16 | TRBV20-1 | CSAIWGRGSSYNEQFF
TRBJ2-2 | 15 | TRBV11-2 | CASSSGAPLGGELFF
TRBJ1-5 | 14 | TRBV25-1 | CASSRGGSNQPQHF
TRBJ2-5 | 15 | TRBV9 | CASSVDGTGMETQYF
TRBJ1-2 | 13 | TRBV7-9 | CASSLRQGIGYTF
TRBJ2-3 | 14 | TRBV11-2 | CASSFQTGAVGQYF
TRBJ2-1 | 17 | TRBV12-3/TRBV12-4 | CASSLNYLAGGRNEQFF
TRBJ2-1 | 15 | TRBV7-8 | CASSHLRAANNEQFF
TRBJ2-3 | 14 | TRBV11-2 | CASSVGTGTGTQYF
TRBJ1-2 | 12 | TRBV29-1 | CSVERSNYGYTF
TRBJ2-3 | 15 | TRBV12-3/TRBV12-4 | CASSPLGGSADTQYF
TRBJ1-1 | 16 | TRBV11-2 | CASSLGNRGIQAAAFF
TRBJ2-3 | 15 | TRBV12-3/TRBV12-4 | CASSFRTPPQNTQYF
TRBJ1-6 | 17 | TRBV16 | CASSQSGASGHNSPLHF
TRBJ1-1 | 15 | TRBV7-8 | CASSLALGHGTEAFF
TRBJ2-5 | 14 | TRBV5-1 | CASSLRQAQETQYF
TRBJ2-2 | 15 | TRBV5-1 | CASSLRGPNTGELFF
TRBJ2-5 | 14 | TRBV5-1 | CASSVRLARETQYF
TRBJ2-1 | 18 | TRBV20-1 | CSAGKDRALGGGYNEQFF
TRBJ2-3 | 15 | TRBV10-2 | CASSEGGAGTDTQYF
TRBJ2-5 | 15 | TRBV7-3 | CASSLMAGVQETQYF
TRBJ1-3 | 15 | TRBV20-1 | CSASVTMGETGTLYF
TRBJ2-2 | 16 | TRBV4-3 | CASSPNIGTNTGELFF
TRBJ2-2 | 13 | TRBV12-3/TRBV12-4 | CASGLGATGELFF
TRBJ2-5 | 16 | TRBV9 | CASSTSSRGAPETQYF
TRBJ2-7 | 12 | TRBV18 | CASSPDTQGQYF
TRBJ1-1 | 15 | TRBV12-3/TRBV12-4 | CASSSSTGRGTEAFF
TRBJ2-1 | 14 | TRBV12-3/TRBV12-4 | CASSLILGGNEQFF
TRBJ2-2 | 13 | TRBV2 | CASAGGEVGELFF
TRBJ1-4 | 16 | TRBV18 | CASSPRLTGAREKLFF
TRBJ1-2 | 14 | TRBV12-3/TRBV12-4 | CASRWGEVGYGYTF
TRBJ2-2 | 14 | TRBV4-2 | CASSHGGGTGELFF
TRBJ2-7 | 15 | TRBV6-5 | CASSYDRAAHYEQYF
TRBJ1-1 | 13 | TRBV24-1 | CATSDNTRAEAFF
TRBJ1-5 | 17 | TRBV5-5 | CASSLGPKGYSNQPQHF
TRBJ1-1 | 15 | TRBV6-1 | CASSARQGMNTEAFF
TRBJ2-3 | 13 | TRBV10-3 | CAISDTGVDTQYF
TRBJ2-7 | 14 | TRBV6-1 | CASRGGLAGEEQYF